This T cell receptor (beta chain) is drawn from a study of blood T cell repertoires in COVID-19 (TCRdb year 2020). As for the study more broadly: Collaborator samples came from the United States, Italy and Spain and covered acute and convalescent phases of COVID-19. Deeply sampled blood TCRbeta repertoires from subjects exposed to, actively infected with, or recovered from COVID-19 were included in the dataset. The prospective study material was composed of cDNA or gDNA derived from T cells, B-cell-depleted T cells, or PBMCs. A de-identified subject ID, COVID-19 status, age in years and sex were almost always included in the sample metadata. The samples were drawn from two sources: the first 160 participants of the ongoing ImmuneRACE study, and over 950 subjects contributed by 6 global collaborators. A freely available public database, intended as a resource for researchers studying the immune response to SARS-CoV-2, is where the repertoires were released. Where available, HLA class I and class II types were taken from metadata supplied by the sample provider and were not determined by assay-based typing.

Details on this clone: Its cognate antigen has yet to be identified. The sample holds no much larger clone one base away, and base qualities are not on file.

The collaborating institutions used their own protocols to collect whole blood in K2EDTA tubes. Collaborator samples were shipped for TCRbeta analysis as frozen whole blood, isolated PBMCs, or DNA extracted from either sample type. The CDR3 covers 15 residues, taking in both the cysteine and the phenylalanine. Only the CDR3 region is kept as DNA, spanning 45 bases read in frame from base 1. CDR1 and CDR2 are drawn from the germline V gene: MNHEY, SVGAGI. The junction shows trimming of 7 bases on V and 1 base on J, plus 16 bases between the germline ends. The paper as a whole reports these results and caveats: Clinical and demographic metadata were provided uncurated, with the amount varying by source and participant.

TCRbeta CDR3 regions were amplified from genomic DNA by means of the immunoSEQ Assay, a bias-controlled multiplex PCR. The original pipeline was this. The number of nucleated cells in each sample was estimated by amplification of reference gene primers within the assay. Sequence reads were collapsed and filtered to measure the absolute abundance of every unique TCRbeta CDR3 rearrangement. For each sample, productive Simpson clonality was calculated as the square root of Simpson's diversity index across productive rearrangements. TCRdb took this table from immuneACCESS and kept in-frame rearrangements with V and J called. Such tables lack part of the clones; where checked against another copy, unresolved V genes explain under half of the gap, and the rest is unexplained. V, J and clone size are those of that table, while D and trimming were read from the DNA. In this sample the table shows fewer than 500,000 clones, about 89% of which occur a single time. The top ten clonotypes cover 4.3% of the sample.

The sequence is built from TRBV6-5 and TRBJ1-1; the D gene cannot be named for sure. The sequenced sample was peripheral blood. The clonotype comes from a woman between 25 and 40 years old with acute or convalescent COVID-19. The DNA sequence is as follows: TGTGCCAGCACCCCAGCCCAGGCAGGGAACACTGAAGCTTTCTTT. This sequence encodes CASTPAQAGNTEAFF.